The 2 T cell receptor beta chains below all came from one sample that was sequenced in a study of T cells in Graves' hyperthyroidism and ophthalmopathy. Amplification of TCR beta CDR3 regions used RNA as the template. HTBI primers were employed in a first-round RT-PCR of the TCR CDR3. MiXCR, applied by TCRdb to the multiplex PCR reads, yields one record per CDR3 protein. The table records 640,000 or so distinct CDR3 sequences, over 12% of them present only once. The specimen sequenced was blood. The source is a woman aged 40 to 50 with Graves' ophthalmopathy.

In its sample, this clonotype was seen once. The chain has TRBV10-2 and TRBJ1-5; D perhaps matches TRBD1 (6 bases). V lost 7 bases, J lost 1 base, and 8 bases lay in between. This CDR3 has 13 residues. Germline values: CDR1 WSHSY, CDR2 SAAADI. CDR3 DNA sequence: TGCGCCAGCAAGGACAGAAGCAATCAGCCCCAGCATTTT. It is translated as CASKDRSNQPQHF.

This clonotype was detected once. The chain recombines TRBV20-1 with TRBJ1-1, with D possibly TRBD1 on 5 matching bases. This CDR3 is built from 13 residues. Trimming cost V 5 bases and J 1 base, with 11 bases left between them. Per germline, CDR1 DFQATT and CDR2 SNEGSKA (reference sequence). CDR3 sequence (DNA): TGCAGTGCTCTCCGGGGCCCGAACACTGAAGCTTTCTTT. Its translation is CSALRGPNTEAFF.